This T cell receptor beta chain is from a study of cytomegalovirus exposure and HLA in healthy donors. Study at large: Ancestry clustering placed around 81% of about 400 genotyped donors in the Caucasian-associated cluster.

Study conclusions and caveats: Most TCR sequences were rare, but some public TCRs occurred in many donors.

Both 60 Vbeta primers and 13 Jbeta primers went into the PCR. Generated by immunoSEQ multiplex PCR, the TCRdb table keeps only in-frame clones and is missing some. This sample yields more than 95,000 clones, of which around 78% are seen a single time; roughly 4% belongs to the top ten. Everyone who donated was a healthy bone marrow donor. In regard to this clone: No antigen is known for it. The junction does not match germline at one end; this may be a read error.

This clonotype was sampled from a man in his forties in good health and CMV-seronegative. The specimen was PBMCs.

CDR3 nucleotide sequence: TGTGCTAGCAGCTTAAACAGGAACACTGAAGCTTTCTTT. Encoded protein: CASSLNRNTEAFF. V usage is TRBV7-7 and J usage is TRBJ1-1; D unclear. The CDR3 runs 13 residues. Germline-derived CDR1 and CDR2 are SSHAT and FNYEAQ (reference sequence).